This passage covers 22 T cell receptor beta chains from one sample sequenced in a study of beta chain features in type 1 diabetes. The whole isolated RNA underwent reverse transcription, so sequencing captured expressed TCRB transcripts. TCRdb's copy holds only in-frame clones and misses some; the assay was immunoSEQ multiplex PCR. The table records roughly 400,000 clones, roughly 14% of them present only once. Sequencing used naive CD4+ T cells from blood. The receptor source for this set is a man aged 25-40 years in good health.

This clone was found a few times. V and J are TRBV2 and TRBJ2-1; no clear D gene. The V gene's germline CDR1 is SNHLY and CDR2 FYNNEI. CDR3 length: 11 residues. V dropped 5 bases and J dropped 10 bases, with 9 bases sitting between them. The CDR3 loop is CASSPDREQFF. As DNA, the CDR3 is TGTGCCAGCAGTCCCGACCGGGAGCAGTTCTTC.

This clone was counted a few times. The chain uses TRBV10-3 and TRBJ2-1; 9 bases align to TRBD2. This CDR3 has 15 amino acids. Losses at the gene ends were 4 bases for V and 8 bases for J; bases not matched to a gene: 9. Germline V gene data show CDR1 as ENHRY and CDR2 as SYGVKD. CDR3 nucleotide sequence: TGTGCCATCAGTGTGCTAGCGGGAAGCGGGGATGAGCAGTTCTTC. This encodes CAISVLAGSGDEQFF.

V gene TRBV9 combines with J gene TRBJ1-1; D is possibly TRBD1 (6 bases). Per the germline V gene, CDR1 is SGDLS and CDR2 is YYNGEE. Trimming stripped 0 bases from V and 0 bases from J, with 9 bases between. This CDR3 has 15 amino acids. CDR3 residues: CASSVGPGVNTEAFF. For the CDR3, the DNA is TGTGCCAGCAGCGTAGGGCCAGGGGTGAACACTGAAGCTTTCTTT.

This clone was observed a handful of times. This chain joins TRBV15 and TRBJ2-3, with 7 bases fitting TRBD1. J gave up 2 bases and V 1 base, and 12 bases lay outside the gene matches. Germline V gene lookup returns CDR1 LNHNV and CDR2 YYDKDF (reference sequence). This CDR3 has 18 amino acids. The CDR3 loop is CATSRGGVGGGPTDTQYF. The CDR3 DNA follows: TGTGCCACCAGCAGAGGGGGCGTAGGGGGCGGCCCCACAGATACGCAGTATTTT.

This rearrangement joins TRBV9 to TRBJ1-1, with D perhaps TRBD1 (6 bases). The CDR3 contains 15 residues. Trimming took 5 bases from V and 2 from J, leaving 16 bases between them. Germline V gene data show CDR1 as SGDLS and CDR2 as YYNGEE. DNA of the CDR3: TGTGCCAGCAGGCAAGCGGGGGCCGCAAACACTGAAGCTTTCTTT. Translating it yields CASRQAGAANTEAFF.

The sample holds one count of this clone. V gene TRBV9 combines with J gene TRBJ1-2; 8 positions match TRBD1. This CDR3 has 16 residues. The V and J ends lost 0 bases and 6 bases, in that order; junction bases with no gene match: 10. CDR1 and CDR2 (germline): SGDLS, YYNGEE. The CDR3 loop is CASSVVLGGTGDGYTF. The CDR3 nucleotides read TGTGCCAGCAGCGTAGTTTTAGGCGGGACAGGCGATGGCTACACCTTC.

There are a few counts of this clone. The V gene is TRBV30, the J gene TRBJ2-5, with D maybe TRBD2 (5 bases). Deletions cut 5 bases from V and 5 bases from J, with 15 bases between. This CDR3 is 13 amino acids long. From germline, CDR1 is GTSNPN and CDR2 SVGIG (reference sequence). The CDR3 bases are TGTGCCTGGGCCCAATGGGAGAGCGAGACCCAGTACTTC. Its translation is CAWAQWESETQYF.

The chain is built from TRBV7-9 and TRBJ2-3; possibly TRBD2 for D (6 bases). This CDR3 has 15 amino acids. V lost 1 base, J lost 4 bases, and 12 bases lay in between. Germline V lookup: CDR1 SEHNR, CDR2 FQNEAQ (reference sequence). The CDR3 DNA reads as TGTGCCAGCAGCTTAGATGGTAGCGGCGCAGATACGCAGTATTTT. Its protein product is CASSLDGSGADTQYF. The whole variable domain, remainder taken from reference TRBV7-9 and TRBJ2-3, is DTGVSQNPRHKITKRGQNVTFRCDPISEHNRLYWYRQTLGQGPEFLTYFQNEAQLEKSRLLSDRFSAERPKGSFSTLEIQRTEQGDSAMYLCASSLDGSGADTQYFGPGTRLTVL.

This clone was found a few times. The rearrangement links TRBV5-6 to TRBJ2-3; 8 bases agree with TRBD1. Germline V lookup: CDR1 SGHDT, CDR2 YYEEEE. Unmatched junction bases numbered 7, after V lost 3 bases and J lost 1 base. This CDR3 has 16 amino acids. CDR3: CASSSGPGQGTDTQYF. CDR3 nucleotide sequence: TGTGCCAGCAGCTCAGGACCGGGACAGGGCACAGATACGCAGTATTTT.

This clone was counted a few times. Distinct nucleotide sequences in the sample also encode this CDR3. The rearrangement links TRBV5-1 to TRBJ2-1, with 9 bases that match TRBD1. CDR1 and CDR2 from the germline V gene are SGHRS and YFSETQ. This CDR3 spans 15 amino acids. J was trimmed by 3 bases and V by 4 bases; bases with no gene match: 5. CDR3 loop: CASSLAGQGYNEQFF. In nucleotides, the CDR3 is TGCGCCAGCAGCCTGGCGGGACAGGGCTACAATGAGCAGTTCTTC.

This clone was picked up a small number of times. The J gene is TRBJ2-7, the V gene TRBV5-6; the D gene is possibly TRBD1 (6 bases). Germline loops: CDR1 SGHDT, CDR2 YYEEEE. The CDR3 spans 14 residues. V lost 5 bases to trimming and J lost 1 base, with 13 bases between them. CDR3 nucleotide sequence: TGTGCCAGCAGTTTCCTCAGGGGTTCCTACGAGCAGTACGTC. It is translated as CASSFLRGSYEQYV.

This chain connects TRBV2 to TRBJ2-7; possibly TRBD1 for D (6 bases). Trimming took 5 bases from V and 2 from J, leaving 10 bases between them. Germline V CDR1 and CDR2: SNHLY, FYNNEI. The CDR3 has 13 amino acids. CDR3 residues: CASSTGTTYEQYF. For the CDR3, the DNA is TGTGCCAGCAGTACCGGGACAACCTACGAGCAGTACTTC. Together with reference TRBV2 and TRBJ2-7, the CDR3 gives the full variable domain: EPEVTQTPSHQVTQMGQEVILRCVPISNHLYFYWYRQILGQKVEFLVSFYNNEISEKSEIFDDQFSVERPDGSNFTLKIRSTKLEDSAMYFCASSTGTTYEQYFGPGTRLTVT.

The chain combines TRBV4-3 with TRBJ2-1, with D tentatively TRBD1 (6 bases). The V gene's germline CDR1 is LGHNA and CDR2 YSLEER. The CDR3 has 15 residues. Trimming removed 6 bases from V and 6 bases from J, with 18 bases in between. CDR3 protein: CASRPDSASLNEQFF. In DNA, the CDR3 is TGCGCCAGCAGGCCGGACAGCGCTAGCCTCAATGAGCAGTTCTTC.

This clone occurred a few times. The chain links TRBV7-9 to TRBJ2-5; D unclear. The CDR3 extends over 14 amino acids. In germline, CDR1 is SEHNR, CDR2 FQNEAQ (reference sequence). The germline V and J ends were trimmed by 5 bases and 5 bases, with 15 bases remaining between them. The CDR3 loop reads CASSPRQALETQYF. DNA of the CDR3: TGTGCCAGCAGCCCCCGGCAGGCCTTGGAGACCCAGTACTTC.

This clone was recorded a few times. V usage is TRBV9 and J usage is TRBJ2-6; possibly TRBD2 for D (6 bases). V shed 5 bases and J shed 1 base, with 16 bases lying between them. The CDR3 is 17 amino acids. Germline loops: CDR1 SGDLS, CDR2 YYNGEE. The CDR3 sequence: CASSPRDSRSGANVLTF. CDR3 bases: TGTGCCAGCAGTCCTCGGGACTCCCGGTCTGGGGCCAACGTCCTGACTTTC.

The CDR3 DNA reads as TGTGCCAGCATCCGGGACGTGGGCAACAATGAGCAGTTCTTC. Translation: CASIRDVGNNEQFF. This sequence joins TRBV5-4 and TRBJ2-1; D tentatively reads TRBD1 or TRBD2 (5 bases each). The CDR3 covers 14 residues. CDR1 SGHNT and CDR2 YYREEE come from the germline V gene (reference sequence). The V gene lost 6 bases and the J gene lost 5 bases, with 15 bases spanning the gap.

This clone came up a few times. The chain recombines TRBV7-2 with TRBJ2-3, with 7 positions matching TRBD2. CDR3 length: 15 amino acids. The V gene end was trimmed by 1 base and the J gene end by 4 bases; junction bases not matched to a gene: 5. Germline values: CDR1 SGHTA, CDR2 FQGNSA. CDR3: CASSLGSGGPDTQYF. CDR3 nucleotides: TGTGCCAGCAGCTTAGGTTCGGGAGGTCCAGATACGCAGTATTTT.

V and J are TRBV7-9 and TRBJ1-2, with D tentatively TRBD1 (5 bases). V was shortened by 5 bases and J by 4 bases, with 8 bases between the two germline ends. Germline V gene data show CDR1 as SEHNR and CDR2 as FQNEAQ (reference sequence). CDR3 length equals 12 residues. CDR3: CASSVDSYGYTF. Written as DNA, the CDR3 is TGTGCCAGCAGCGTAGACAGCTATGGCTACACCTTC.

The sample holds a few counts of this clone. The chain employs TRBV28 and TRBJ2-7, with D hard to call. The germline CDR1 and CDR2 sequences are MDHEN and SYDVKM. The CDR3 length is 16 residues. Trimming left V 3 bases short and J 5 bases short, with 20 bases between. CDR3 protein: CASSFPPSIRTNEQYF. CDR3 coding DNA: TGTGCCAGCAGTTTTCCCCCCTCTATCAGGACGAACGAGCAGTACTTC.

V usage is TRBV7-9 and J usage is TRBJ2-7; D is unresolved. This CDR3 comprises 12 residues. Germline V gene data show CDR1 as SEHNR and CDR2 as FQNEAQ (reference sequence). CDR3 DNA: TGTGCCAGCTCGCTAACCCCCGGGCCGCAGTTCGTC. Its protein product is CASSLTPGPQFV.

There are a few counts of this clone. V is TRBV10-3 and J is TRBJ2-7, with D possibly TRBD1 on 6 matching bases. Trimming pared 3 bases from V and 4 bases from J, leaving 10 bases between. There are 13 residues in the CDR3. In germline, CDR1 is ENHRY, CDR2 SYGVKD. CDR3 amino acids: CAISEPTGYEQYF. CDR3 DNA sequence: TGTGCCATCAGTGAACCGACAGGATACGAGCAGTACTTC.

This clone has only a few counts. The CDR3 here is CAWTPIIPGRTEAFF. The CDR3 coding sequence is TGTGCCTGGACTCCAATAATTCCGGGGAGGACTGAAGCTTTCTTT. This chain joins TRBV30 and TRBJ1-1; D gene unclear. V was cut by 4 bases and J by 5 bases, with 20 bases left in between. The CDR3 covers 15 residues. From germline, CDR1 is GTSNPN and CDR2 SVGIG (reference sequence).